Presented here are 2 T cell receptor beta chains from one specimen sequenced in a study of blood T cell repertoires in COVID-19. Method: immunoSEQ multiplex PCR; TCRdb's copy keeps in-frame clones and lacks some. In the table there are 300,000 to 350,000 clones, over 75% of which are singletons. Sequencing input: PBMCs or T cells enriched from blood (not recorded which). These receptors were taken from a man aged 30 to 45 who had recovered from COVID-19.

This chain links TRBV19 with TRBJ1-2; D is perhaps TRBD1 (5 bases). Germline V CDR1 and CDR2: LNHDA, SQIVND (reference sequence). The V and J ends lost 3 bases and 7 bases respectively, with 15 bases between them. The CDR3 spans 14 residues. This CDR3 is CASSIRPGGAGYTF. The CDR3 DNA follows: TGTGCCAGTAGTATCCGGCCAGGAGGGGCTGGCTACACCTTC. Complete variable domain (other parts from reference TRBV19 and TRBJ1-2): DGGITQSPKYLFRKEGQNVTLSCEQNLNHDAMYWYRQDPGQGLRLIYYSQIVNDFQKGDIAEGYSVSREKKESFPLTVTSAQKNPTAFYLCASSIRPGGAGYTFGSGTRLTVV.

J is TRBJ1-5 and V is TRBV2, with no clear D. The CDR3 consists of 14 residues. Germline assignment: CDR1 SNHLY and CDR2 FYNNEI. Trimming took 2 bases from V and 4 from J, leaving 9 bases between them. The CDR3 reads CASSELAVNQPQHF. The CDR3 DNA reads TGTGCCAGCAGTGAATTGGCAGTTAATCAGCCCCAGCATTTT. The full variable domain, rest sourced from reference TRBV2 and TRBJ1-5, is EPEVTQTPSHQVTQMGQEVILRCVPISNHLYFYWYRQILGQKVEFLVSFYNNEISEKSEIFDDQFSVERPDGSNFTLKIRSTKLEDSAMYFCASSELAVNQPQHFGDGTRLSIL.